The T cell receptor beta chain described here comes from a study of T cells after yellow fever vaccination. Study findings and constraints: Only a small proportion of the clonotypes turned up in both the CD4 and the CD8 compartments, likely arising from convergent recombination. Reappearing after the booster were most of the clones from primary vaccination (about 96% CD4, around 88% CD8).

This clonotype has just a few counts. Its antigen is unknown. The 5'RACE template-switching step produced TCR cDNA and added a universal primer site and UMIs. TCRdb redid the calling of the 5' RACE reads with MiXCR, one entry per CDR3 protein. This sample has around 500,000 distinct CDR3 sequences, with about a fifth found just once. The TCR was taken from a man between 18 and 35 years old who received the YFV17D yellow fever vaccine. The sequencing here drew on PBMCs, taken approximately 22 days after the first yellow fever vaccination.

This CDR3 reads CASSKMMGTDTQYF. For the CDR3, the DNA is TGTGCCAGCAGTAAAATGATGGGGACAGATACGCAGTATTTT. The genes are TRBV6-2 or TRBV6-3 and TRBJ2-3, with D uncertain. Germline loops: CDR1 MNHEY, CDR2 SVGEGT. V was shortened by 5 bases and J by 3 bases, with 12 bases between the two germline ends. The CDR3 covers 14 residues.